Described below is a single T cell receptor beta chain sequence and its context. These data are taken from a study of blood T cell repertoires in COVID-19. Background on the study: Samples came from the United States, Italy and Spain, spanning acute and convalescent COVID-19. In each case, the material was cDNA or gDNA derived from T cells, B-cell-depleted T cells, or PBMCs.

Per the authors' pipeline: From reference gene primer amplification, estimates of nucleated cell counts were derived. Sequenced by immunoSEQ multiplex PCR; TCRdb stores in-frame clones only, minus some. The DNA gave D and trimming, while V, J and clone size come from that table. The sample records tens of thousands of clones, about 86% being singletons. The sample comprised peripheral blood. The clonotype was recovered from a man between 70 and 80 years old with active COVID-19.

The DNA for the CDR3 is TGCGCCAGCAGCCTGGCCGAGGCCTACCCTAATGAAAAACTGTTTTTT. Its protein product is CASSLAEAYPNEKLFF. The rearrangement links TRBV5-1 to TRBJ1-4; D is unresolved. Germline CDR1 reads SGHRS; CDR2 reads YFSETQ. Trimming took off 4 bases at V and 3 bases at J, with 16 bases between the two ends. This CDR3 is 16 amino acids long.